This T cell receptor (beta chain) was observed in a study of blood T cell repertoires in COVID-19. The overall study: Sources were T cells, B-cell-depleted T cells, or PBMCs; the material itself was cDNA or gDNA.

Method: immunoSEQ multiplex PCR; TCRdb's copy keeps in-frame clones and lacks some. The sample carries 150,000 to 200,000 clones, roughly 90% recorded once. There are 13 residues in the CDR3. V trimming: 6 bases; J trimming: 3 bases; junction bases outside the gene matches: 4. Per the germline V gene, CDR1 is ENHRY and CDR2 is SYGVKD. The rearrangement uses TRBV10-3 and TRBJ1-2, with 7 bases identical to TRBD1. Sequenced: peripheral blood. The source is a man in his sixties with active or convalescent COVID-19. This CDR3 is CAISRQGDYGYTF. CDR3 coding DNA: TGTGCCATCAGCCGACAGGGAGACTATGGCTACACCTTC.